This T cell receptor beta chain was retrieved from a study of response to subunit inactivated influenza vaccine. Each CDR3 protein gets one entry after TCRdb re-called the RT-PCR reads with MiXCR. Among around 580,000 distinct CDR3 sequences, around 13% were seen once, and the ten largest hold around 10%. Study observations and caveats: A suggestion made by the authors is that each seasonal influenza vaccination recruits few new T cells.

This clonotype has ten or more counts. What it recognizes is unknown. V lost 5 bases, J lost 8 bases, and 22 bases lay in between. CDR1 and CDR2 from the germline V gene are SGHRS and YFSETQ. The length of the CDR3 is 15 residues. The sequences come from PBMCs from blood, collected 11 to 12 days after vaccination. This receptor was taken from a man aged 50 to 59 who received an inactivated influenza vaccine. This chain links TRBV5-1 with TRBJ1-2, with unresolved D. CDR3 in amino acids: CASSLLAESLVGYTF. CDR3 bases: TGCGCCAGCAGTCTGCTCGCCGAAAGTTTAGTGGGCTACACCTTC.